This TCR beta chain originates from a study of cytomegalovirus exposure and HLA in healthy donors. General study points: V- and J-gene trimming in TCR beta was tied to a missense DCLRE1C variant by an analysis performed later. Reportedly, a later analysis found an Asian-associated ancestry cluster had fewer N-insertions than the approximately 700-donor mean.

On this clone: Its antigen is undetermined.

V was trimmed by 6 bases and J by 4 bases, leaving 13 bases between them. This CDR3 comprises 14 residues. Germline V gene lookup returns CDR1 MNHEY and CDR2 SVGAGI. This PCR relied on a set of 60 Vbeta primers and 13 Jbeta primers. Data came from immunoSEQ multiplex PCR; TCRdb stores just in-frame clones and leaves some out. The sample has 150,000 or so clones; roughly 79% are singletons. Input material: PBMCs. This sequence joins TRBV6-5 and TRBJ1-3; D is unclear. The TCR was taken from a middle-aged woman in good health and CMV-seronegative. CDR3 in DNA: TGTGCCAGCAGGCTCGGAGGTTCGGGAAACACCATATATTTT. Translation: CASRLGGSGNTIYF.